Below are 6 T cell receptor beta chains sequenced from a single sample in a study of T cells after yellow fever vaccination. TCRdb re-analysed the 5' RACE reads in MiXCR, keeping a single row per CDR3 protein. The sample lists a few hundred thousand distinct CDR3 sequences, roughly 17% occurring once. The sample here was PBMCs, taken less than 6 days after the first yellow fever vaccination. The receptor source for this set is a man between 18 and 29 years old who received the YFV17D yellow fever vaccine.

The chain couples TRBV7-2 to TRBJ2-7; a possible D gene is TRBD2 (6 bases). The germline V and J ends were trimmed by 4 bases and 2 bases, with 15 bases remaining between them. This CDR3 is built from 15 residues. CDR1 SGHTA and CDR2 FQGNSA come from the germline V gene. This CDR3 reads CASSSAGTGPYEQYF. In DNA, the CDR3 is TGTGCCAGCAGCTCGGCAGGGACTGGGCCCTACGAGCAGTACTTC.

This clonotype was detected a few times. This chain uses TRBV7-6 with TRBJ1-2; D unresolved. V was pared by 1 base and J by 0 bases, with 6 bases between. CDR3 length equals 14 residues. CDR1 is SGHVS, CDR2 FNYEAQ, per germline. The CDR3 DNA follows: TGTGCCAGCAGCTTAGGTGGGGCTAACTATGGCTACACCTTC. The encoded protein is CASSLGGANYGYTF. Filled out from reference TRBV7-6 and TRBJ1-2, the complete variable domain reads GAGVSQSPRYKVTKRGQDVALRCDPISGHVSLYWYRQALGQGPEFLTYFNYEAQQDKSGLPNDRFSAERPEGSISTLTIQRTEQRDSAMYRCASSLGGANYGYTFGSGTRLTVV.

This clonotype was counted only a few times. This chain links TRBV6-5 with TRBJ1-2, with 7 bases identical to TRBD1. The CDR3 totals 14 residues. The V and J ends lost 0 bases and 8 bases, in that order; junction bases with no gene match: 6. Germline CDR1 reads MNHEY; CDR2 reads SVGAGI. Here the CDR3 DNA reads TGTGCCAGCAGTTACTCGCGAGGGGGCGACGGCTACACCTTC. This codes for CASSYSRGGDGYTF.

The V call is TRBV7-9, the J call TRBJ1-2; TRBD1 is a possible D gene (5 bases). Looked up from germline, CDR1 is SEHNR and CDR2 is FQNEAQ (reference sequence). This CDR3 has 14 residues. With 10 bases removed from V and 1 base from J, the gap between germline ends came to 16 bases. CDR3 protein: CATTNGGVNYGYTF. The CDR3 nucleotides are TGTGCCACCACAAACGGGGGGGTTAACTATGGCTACACCTTC.

The chain couples TRBV4-3 to TRBJ1-5; no reliable D call. The CDR3 covers 13 residues. Germline V gene data show CDR1 as LGHNA and CDR2 as YSLEER. Trimming removed 4 bases from V and 8 bases from J, with 12 bases in between. The CDR3, as DNA: TGCGCCAGCAGCCCTCGGCCATATGAGCCCCAGCATTTT. This codes for CASSPRPYEPQHF.

The chain employs TRBV20-1 and TRBJ1-2; 10 bases map to TRBD1. From germline, CDR1 is DFQATT and CDR2 SNEGSKA (reference sequence). The CDR3 extends over 14 amino acids. V gave up 3 bases and J gave up 4 bases; unmatched junction bases: 5. DNA of the CDR3: TGCAGTGCTAGTATCCGGGACAGGGGCTATGGCTACACCTTC. Translated, it gives CSASIRDRGYGYTF.